Shown below are 21 T cell receptor beta chains from a single sample sequenced in a study of PD-1 blockade in classical Hodgkin lymphoma. Time point noted: cycle 4 day 1 (C4D1), after about 6 weeks of nivolumab. All the patients suffered relapse after autologous stem cell transplantation, and brentuximab vedotin exposure differed. Measured with immunoSEQ multiplex PCR; TCRdb has only the in-frame clones, and not every one. This table holds tens of thousands of clones, 87% found once. This specimen consisted of peripheral blood mononuclear cells (PBMCs), obtained before the fourth cycle of nivolumab. These receptors came from a human donor with classical Hodgkin lymphoma.

This CDR3 reads CASSPGLMNTEAFF. The CDR3 DNA follows: TGTGCCAGCAGCCCAGGACTGATGAACACTGAAGCTTTCTTT. The V and J genes are TRBV7-3 and TRBJ1-1; D is undetermined. The CDR3 is made up of 14 amino acids. Germline CDR1 and CDR2: SGHTA and FQGTGA. The ends were cut back, 5 bases at V and 0 bases at J, with 10 bases in the middle. Using reference TRBV7-3 and TRBJ1-1 for the parts outside the CDR3, the full variable domain is GAGVSQTPSNKVTEKGKYVELRCDPISGHTALYWYRQSLGQGPEFLIYFQGTGAADDSGLPNDRFFAVRPEGSVSTLKIQRTERGDSAVYLCASSPGLMNTEAFFGQGTRLTVV.

The chain carries TRBV11-2 and TRBJ2-1; TRBD1 or TRBD2 may be the D gene (5 bases each). Germline values: CDR1 SGHAT, CDR2 FQNNGV. The ends were cut back, 4 bases at V and 4 bases at J, with 17 bases in the middle. This CDR3 has 16 amino acids. The DNA for the CDR3 is TGTGCCAGCAGCTCACCCTCGGAGGACACGTACAATGAGCAGTTCTTC. Amino acids: CASSSPSEDTYNEQFF.

The V gene is TRBV29-1, the J gene TRBJ1-1; perhaps TRBD1 as D (6 bases). Germline lookup yields CDR1 SQVTM and CDR2 ANQGSEA. The CDR3 totals 15 residues. Trimming shortened V by 8 bases and J by 4 bases, and 23 bases separated the two germline ends. Here the CDR3 reads CSIPGHRKSSTEAFF. The CDR3 nucleotides are TGCAGCATCCCGGGACACCGTAAAAGTTCCACTGAAGCTTTCTTT.

The rearrangement links TRBV11-2 to TRBJ2-1; D gene ambiguous. Between the trimmed V and J ends, which lost 5 bases and 3 bases, there was a span of 2 bases. CDR1 and CDR2 (germline): SGHAT, FQNNGV. There are 11 residues in the CDR3. CDR3 in amino acids: CASSHYNEQFF. The CDR3 nucleotides are TGTGCCAGCAGCCACTACAATGAGCAGTTCTTC. The full variable domain, with the rest looked up from reference TRBV11-2 and TRBJ2-1, is EAGVAQSPRYKIIEKRQSVAFWCNPISGHATLYWYQQILGQGPKLLIQFQNNGVVDDSQLPKDRFSAERLKGVDSTLKIQPAKLEDSAVYLCASSHYNEQFFGPGTRLTVL.

This chain connects TRBV10-2 to TRBJ2-5; a possible D gene is TRBD2 (6 bases). V dropped 6 bases and J dropped 3 bases, with 8 bases sitting between them. This CDR3 has 12 residues. The germline gives CDR1 WSHSY, CDR2 SAAADI. Here the CDR3 DNA reads TGCGCCAGCAGCGGGGGAAAAGAGACCCAGTACTTC. Translation gives CASSGGKETQYF.

The CDR3 DNA follows: TGTGCCAGCAGCTCCCCGGGGACTCTAGAAGGTGAAAAACTGTTTTTT. The encoded protein is CASSSPGTLEGEKLFF. The chain recombines TRBV5-6 with TRBJ1-4, with D perhaps TRBD1 (5 bases). V was cut by 3 bases and J by 7 bases, with 19 bases left in between. The CDR3 length is 16 residues. Germline loops: CDR1 SGHDT, CDR2 YYEEEE.

Only a few counts were recorded for this clone. J is TRBJ2-2 and V is TRBV7-9, with no clear D. This CDR3 contains 13 residues. Germline V CDR1 and CDR2: SEHNR, FQNEAQ (reference sequence). V was shortened by 10 bases and J by 4 bases, with 13 bases between the two germline ends. The CDR3: CATGPDSTGELFF. CDR3 coding DNA: TGTGCCACCGGACCTGACTCCACCGGGGAGCTGTTTTTT.

This clone is a singleton in its sample. V is TRBV7-9 and J is TRBJ2-3; D gene uncertain. This CDR3 region has 12 residues. The germline CDR1 and CDR2 sequences are SEHNR and FQNEAQ (reference sequence). V was shortened by 5 bases and J by 7 bases, with 10 bases between the two germline ends. In nucleotides, the CDR3 is TGTGCCAGCAGCCCATTATCGAATACGCAGTATTTT. This translates into CASSPLSNTQYF.

This chain uses TRBV4-2 with TRBJ2-7; 12 positions agree with TRBD2. Looked up from germline, CDR1 is LGHNA and CDR2 is YNFKEQ. The V segment lost 1 base and the J segment 2 bases; nucleotides outside the gene matches: 0. CDR3 size: 15 residues. CDR3 loop: CASSQASGGAYEQYF. DNA of the CDR3: TGTGCCAGCAGCCAAGCTAGCGGGGGGGCCTACGAGCAGTACTTC.

The chain has TRBV7-8 and TRBJ2-3; D possibly corresponds to TRBD2 (6 bases). V lost 3 bases, J lost 0 bases, and 19 bases lay in between. The CDR3 extends over 18 amino acids. CDR1 is SGHVS, CDR2 FQNEAQ, per germline. CDR3 sequence: CASSFAFPGGASTDTQYF. CDR3 nucleotide sequence: TGTGCCAGCAGCTTCGCGTTTCCGGGCGGGGCAAGCACAGATACGCAGTATTTT. The variable domain in full, with the rest retrieved from reference TRBV7-8 and TRBJ2-3, is GAGVSQSPRYKVAKRGQDVALRCDPISGHVSLFWYQQALGQGPEFLTYFQNEAQLDKSGLPSDRFFAERPEGSVSTLKIQRTQQEDSAVYLCASSFAFPGGASTDTQYFGPGTRLTVL.

The rearrangement joins TRBV6-1 to TRBJ2-7, with TRBD1 matching over 9 bases. The CDR3 has 15 residues. V gave up 6 bases and J gave up 4 bases; unmatched junction bases: 10. The V gene's germline CDR1 is MNHNS and CDR2 SASEGT. The CDR3 sequence: CASRPTGTGKYEQYF. The CDR3 DNA sequence: TGTGCCAGCAGACCAACCGGGACAGGGAAATACGAGCAGTACTTC.

The chain combines TRBV11-2 with TRBJ1-2, with D possibly matching TRBD1 (6 bases). Germline V gene data show CDR1 as SGHAT and CDR2 as FQNNGV. The CDR3 sequence is 14 residues long. The V end lost 3 bases, the J end lost 3 bases, and 11 bases lay between the germline ends. CDR3 loop: CASSLGWTDYGYTF. CDR3 DNA: TGTGCCAGCAGCTTGGGGTGGACAGACTATGGCTACACCTTC.

The sample holds a few counts of this clone. The V gene is TRBV7-9, the J gene TRBJ1-1; TRBD1 might be the D (6 bases). The CDR3 spans 13 residues. Germline CDR1 and CDR2: SEHNR and FQNEAQ (reference sequence). Trimming removed 5 bases at V and 8 bases at J, with 15 bases between. Here the CDR3 reads CASSLDGGAEAFF. The CDR3 DNA is TGTGCCAGCAGCCTAGACGGGGGGGCAGAAGCTTTCTTT.

This chain links TRBV7-8 with TRBJ1-5; D perhaps matches TRBD1 (5 bases). Trimming removed 5 bases at V and 2 bases at J, with 10 bases between. Looked up from germline, CDR1 is SGHVS and CDR2 is FQNEAQ. The CDR3 consists of 14 residues. For the CDR3, the DNA is TGTGCCAGCAGCCAAGGAGGGGGCAATCAGCCCCAGCATTTT. This codes for CASSQGGGNQPQHF.

This clone has only one observation. The chain combines TRBV5-1 with TRBJ2-3; possibly TRBD2 for D (6 bases). The CDR3 totals 13 residues. V dropped 0 bases and J dropped 6 bases, with 8 bases sitting between them. CDR1 and CDR2 from the germline V gene are SGHRS and YFSETQ. Here the CDR3 reads CASSLGREDTQYF. The CDR3 coding sequence is TGCGCCAGCAGCTTGGGGAGGGAGGATACGCAGTATTTT.

This rearrangement joins TRBV7-6 to TRBJ2-5; TRBD2 might be the D (6 bases). Between the trimmed V and J ends, which lost 2 bases and 5 bases, there was a span of 12 bases. Germline loops: CDR1 SGHVS, CDR2 FNYEAQ. This CDR3 comprises 14 residues. For the CDR3, the DNA is TGTGCCAGCAGCTTACCCCCTGGGAGGGAGACCCAGTACTTC. Protein sequence: CASSLPPGRETQYF.

This clone occurred once. The same CDR3 also results from other DNA sequences found in this sample. The gene calls are TRBV5-1 and TRBJ1-4, with TRBD1 as a possible D gene (6 bases). This CDR3 is built from 14 residues. CDR1 is SGHRS and CDR2 is YFSETQ in the germline V gene. V was clipped by 4 bases and J by 4 bases, with 11 bases between them. The CDR3 is CASSRGQVNEKLFF. The CDR3 DNA is TGCGCCAGCAGCCGGGGGCAGGTTAATGAAAAACTGTTTTTT. Full variable domain (outside the CDR3, taken from reference TRBV5-1 and TRBJ1-4): KAGVTQTPRYLIKTRGQQVTLSCSPISGHRSVSWYQQTPGQGLQFLFEYFSETQRNKGNFPGRFSGRQFSNSRSEMNVSTLELGDSALYLCASSRGQVNEKLFFGSGTQLSVL.

The rearrangement uses TRBV5-4 and TRBJ2-2, with TRBD2 matching over 9 bases. Germline CDR1 and CDR2: SGHNT and YYREEE (reference sequence). The V and J ends lost 0 bases and 2 bases, in that order; junction bases with no gene match: 8. There are 18 residues in the CDR3. The CDR3 loop reads CASSLAAGGPSNTGELFF. As DNA, the CDR3 is TGTGCCAGCAGCTTGGCGGCGGGGGGGCCTTCTAACACCGGGGAGCTGTTTTTT.

The chain is built from TRBV5-4 and TRBJ1-1; D remains unclear. Trimming removed 0 bases at V and 0 bases at J, with 6 bases between. Looked up from germline, CDR1 is SGHNT and CDR2 is YYREEE (reference sequence). The CDR3 totals 14 residues. CDR3 in amino acids: CASSLGMMNTEAFF. CDR3 nucleotides: TGTGCCAGCAGCTTGGGGATGATGAACACTGAAGCTTTCTTT.

This clone was seen a single time. V is TRBV28 and J is TRBJ2-1; D remains ambiguous. V lost 6 bases and J 6 bases, leaving 15 bases between the germline ends. Germline values: CDR1 MDHEN, CDR2 SYDVKM. The CDR3 contains 14 residues. The CDR3 spells CASRGRYRGNEQFF. The CDR3 region has the DNA TGTGCCAGCAGGGGTAGGTATAGAGGCAATGAGCAGTTCTTC. The entire variable domain, with the rest obtained from reference TRBV28 and TRBJ2-1, is as follows: DVKVTQSSRYLVKRTGEKVFLECVQDMDHENMFWYRQDPGLGLRLIYFSYDVKMKEKGDIPEGYSVSREKKERFSLILESASTNQTSMYLCASRGRYRGNEQFFGPGTRLTVL.

The rearrangement joins TRBV2 to TRBJ2-7; D might be TRBD2 (6 bases). Germline CDR1 SNHLY, CDR2 FYNNEI. This CDR3 spans 16 amino acids. The germline V and J ends were trimmed by 8 bases and 2 bases, with 22 bases remaining between them. For the CDR3, the DNA is TGTGCCAGCTCGGTGTGGAGGGCCCCTGTTACCTACGAGCAGTACTTC. Residues: CASSVWRAPVTYEQYF.